Shown below are 27 T cell receptor beta chains from a single sample sequenced in a study of T cell responses to AZD1222 COVID-19 vaccine. Assay used: immunoSEQ multiplex PCR; TCRdb lists only in-frame clones, some missing. The sample consists of approximately 190,000 clones, around 90% of them appearing once. The specimen comprised peripheral blood, sampled on day 0 of AZD1222 vaccination. The source is an adult in good health.

CDR3 nucleotides: TGCGCCAGCAGCTTTAGCGGAGGGAACACCGGGGAGCTGTTTTTT. Its translation is CASSFSGGNTGELFF. The genes are TRBV5-1 and TRBJ2-2, with D possibly matching TRBD2 (6 bases). Germline-derived CDR1 and CDR2 are SGHRS and YFSETQ. The length of the CDR3 is 15 residues. Trimming cost V 2 bases and J 1 base, with 9 bases left between them.

The rearrangement links TRBV19 to TRBJ2-7; D gene unclear. V was shortened by 1 base and J by 3 bases, with 7 bases between the two germline ends. Germline CDR1 LNHDA, CDR2 SQIVND (reference sequence). The CDR3 length is 13 residues. CDR3 DNA sequence: TGTGCCAGTAGTATAGTGGCAGACTACGAGCAGTACTTC. It is translated as CASSIVADYEQYF.

The gene calls are TRBV7-4 and TRBJ2-7; 11 bases align to TRBD2. Germline CDR1 is SGHVT and CDR2 is SQSDAQ. Trimming at V came to 6 bases and at J to 7 bases, leaving 17 bases not matched to a gene. This CDR3 contains 17 residues. The CDR3 loop is CASRQLGRSGRAWEQYF. DNA of the CDR3: TGTGCCAGCAGGCAACTAGGCCGTAGCGGGAGGGCCTGGGAGCAGTACTTC.

The rearrangement joins TRBV9 to TRBJ2-3; 7 bases match TRBD1. The CDR3 totals 16 residues. The V gene's germline CDR1 is SGDLS and CDR2 YYNGEE. Trimming took 0 bases from V and 1 from J; bases not matched to a gene: 5. This CDR3 is CASSVGGGLRTDTQYF. The DNA of the CDR3 is TGTGCCAGCAGCGTAGGAGGGGGCCTCCGCACAGATACGCAGTATTTT.

This chain links TRBV28 with TRBJ2-7; TRBD2 might be the D (6 bases). Germline assignment: CDR1 MDHEN and CDR2 SYDVKM. V was trimmed by 1 base and J by 2 bases, leaving 15 bases between them. There are 16 residues in the CDR3. The CDR3 protein is CASSLSRGSSTYEQYF. The CDR3 nucleotides read TGTGCCAGCAGTTTATCCCGGGGGAGTTCCACCTACGAGCAGTACTTC.

The V call is TRBV20-1, the J call TRBJ1-4; 8 positions agree with TRBD1. The length of the CDR3 is 15 residues. V was clipped by 3 bases and J by 8 bases; unmatched bases: 11. CDR1 and CDR2 from the germline V gene are DFQATT and SNEGSKA (reference sequence). CDR3: CSASNTGQVGEKLFF. CDR3 sequence (DNA): TGCAGTGCTAGTAACACGGGACAGGTCGGCGAAAAACTGTTTTTT.

The CDR3 coding sequence is TGTGCCAGCAGTGACTCCTCGGGAGGGCCCTACAATGAGCAGTTCTTC. Residues: CASSDSSGGPYNEQFF. This rearrangement joins TRBV6-4 to TRBJ2-1; TRBD2 aligns across 8 bases. V dropped 0 bases and J dropped 2; count of bases not matched to a gene: 3. The germline V gene encodes CDR1 MRHNA and CDR2 SNTAGT. This CDR3 is built from 16 residues.

The chain recombines TRBV9 with TRBJ1-1; a possible D gene is TRBD1 (6 bases). This CDR3 has 16 amino acids. V was cut by 3 bases and J by 3 bases, with 18 bases left in between. Germline V CDR1 and CDR2: SGDLS, YYNGEE. The CDR3 loop is CASSAGNRARYTEAFF. CDR3 DNA: TGTGCCAGCAGCGCAGGGAACAGGGCGAGGTACACTGAAGCTTTCTTT.

The chain combines TRBV9 with TRBJ1-2; no clear D gene. Germline lookup yields CDR1 SGDLS and CDR2 YYNGEE. The CDR3 runs to 13 residues. The germline V and J ends were trimmed by 2 bases and 0 bases, with 5 bases remaining between them. CDR3 nucleotide sequence: TGTGCCAGCAGCGTGGCGACTAACTATGGCTACACCTTC. It specifies CASSVATNYGYTF.

The chain recombines TRBV9 with TRBJ1-5; 7 bases agree with TRBD1. The CDR3 extends over 14 amino acids. Germline lookup yields CDR1 SGDLS and CDR2 YYNGEE. Germline trimming cut 0 bases from V and 7 bases from J; bases unmatched to any gene: 4. CDR3 bases: TGTGCCAGCAGCGTAGGCAGGGGGGGCCAGCCCCAGCATTTT. Protein product: CASSVGRGGQPQHF.

V is TRBV5-1 and J is TRBJ2-5; a possible D gene is TRBD1 (5 bases). Germline loops: CDR1 SGHRS, CDR2 YFSETQ. V shed 1 base and J shed 2 bases, with 12 bases lying between them. The CDR3 sequence is 15 residues long. CDR3 amino acids: CASSLMVGEQETQYF. CDR3 nucleotides: TGCGCCAGCAGCTTGATGGTAGGGGAACAAGAGACCCAGTACTTC. Complete variable domain (other parts from reference TRBV5-1 and TRBJ2-5): KAGVTQTPRYLIKTRGQQVTLSCSPISGHRSVSWYQQTPGQGLQFLFEYFSETQRNKGNFPGRFSGRQFSNSRSEMNVSTLELGDSALYLCASSLMVGEQETQYFGPGTRLLVL.

The CDR3 nucleotides are TGTGCCAGCAGCTTGCTCCCGCCGGAGACGCAGTATTTT. Encoded protein: CASSLLPPETQYF. The chain links TRBV5-4 to TRBJ2-3; D unclear. There are 13 residues in the CDR3. Between the trimmed V and J ends, which lost 1 base and 9 bases, there was a span of 12 bases. Germline V gene sequence: CDR1 SGHNT, CDR2 YYREEE (reference sequence).

The rearrangement joins TRBV10-3 to TRBJ2-1; 8 bases line up with TRBD2. With 8 bases clipped from V and 4 bases from J, the junction kept 4 bases outside the gene matches. This CDR3 has 13 amino acids. Germline V gene sequence: CDR1 ENHRY, CDR2 SYGVKD. CDR3 coding DNA: TGTGCCATCGCGGGACTAGAATACAATGAGCAGTTCTTC. Protein: CAIAGLEYNEQFF.

The chain employs TRBV27 and TRBJ2-1; TRBD2 agrees at 8 bases. CDR3 length equals 16 residues. Germline CDR1 reads MNHEY; CDR2 reads SMNVEV (reference sequence). V was clipped by 8 bases and J by 0 bases; unmatched bases: 9. CDR3 in DNA: TGTGCCAGCCAAACTTCCCTAGCGGGCTCCTACAATGAGCAGTTCTTC. Its translation is CASQTSLAGSYNEQFF.

The chain links TRBV3-1 (or the pseudogene TRBV3-2) to TRBJ2-2; TRBD2 matches 8 bases. CDR3 length equals 17 residues. Unmatched junction bases numbered 9, after V lost 2 bases and J lost 4 bases. In germline, CDR1 is LGHDT, CDR2 YNNKEL (reference sequence). The CDR3 DNA follows: TGTGCCAGCAGCCAACTCCGGGAGGGACGTGGCACCGGGGAGCTGTTTTTT. Its translation is CASSQLREGRGTGELFF.

The rearrangement uses TRBV6-1 and TRBJ1-5, with D unresolved. The CDR3 runs 11 residues. Trimming removed 3 bases from V and 7 bases from J, with 4 bases in between. Germline lookup yields CDR1 MNHNS and CDR2 SASEGT. CDR3 region: CASSETQPQHF. The CDR3 bases are TGTGCCAGCAGTGAGACGCAGCCCCAGCATTTT.

This chain joins TRBV7-6 and TRBJ1-4; maybe TRBD1 (6 bases). Germline CDR1 and CDR2: SGHVS and FNYEAQ. With 5 bases removed from V and 8 bases from J, the gap between germline ends came to 18 bases. The CDR3 covers 15 residues. The CDR3 nucleotides are TGTGCCAGCAGCCCCGACCGGGACACGGAAGAAAAACTGTTTTTT. Amino acids: CASSPDRDTEEKLFF.

The gene calls are TRBV28 and TRBJ1-1, with D unclear. The CDR3 sequence is 16 residues long. Looked up from germline, CDR1 is MDHEN and CDR2 is SYDVKM. The ends were cut back, 6 bases at V and 3 bases at J, with 20 bases in the middle. The CDR3 DNA reads TGTGCCAGCAGCCCCACGTGGGAGGGAGGACACACTGAAGCTTTCTTT. Translating it yields CASSPTWEGGHTEAFF.

The chain has TRBV19 and TRBJ2-7; 12 bases match TRBD2. Per the germline V gene, CDR1 is LNHDA and CDR2 is SQIVND (reference sequence). The CDR3 sequence is 13 residues long. The J segment lost 6 bases and the V segment lost 4 bases, leaving 1 base of the junction unmatched. The CDR3 region has the DNA TGTGCCAGTAGTAAACTAGCGGGAGGCGAGCAGTACTTC. Translated, it gives CASSKLAGGEQYF.

The J gene is TRBJ1-1, the V gene TRBV6-5, with a possible D match to TRBD1 (5 bases). V was shortened by 5 bases and J by 5 bases, with 15 bases between the two germline ends. Germline V gives CDR1 MNHEY, CDR2 SVGAGI. CDR3 length: 14 amino acids. This CDR3 reads CASSLRDFGTEAFF. The DNA for the CDR3 is TGTGCCAGCAGTCTACGGGACTTCGGGACTGAAGCTTTCTTT.

The V and J genes are TRBV27 and TRBJ2-3; tentatively, D is TRBD1 or TRBD2 (6 bases each). From germline, CDR1 is MNHEY and CDR2 SMNVEV (reference sequence). This CDR3 has 14 amino acids. V lost 10 bases, J lost 4 bases, and 18 bases lay in between. CDR3 DNA sequence: TGTGCCACCCAAGCTGGGGGGCCGGCAGATACGCAGTATTTT. Translating gives CATQAGGPADTQYF.

This sequence joins TRBV5-1 and TRBJ2-2; D might be TRBD1 (5 bases). The CDR3 is made up of 14 amino acids. The V gene's germline CDR1 is SGHRS and CDR2 YFSETQ. V shed 3 bases and J shed 5 bases, with 11 bases lying between them. CDR3 bases: TGCGCCAGCAGCTACCAGGGTTATACCGGGGAGCTGTTTTTT. This encodes CASSYQGYTGELFF.

The chain uses TRBV7-2 and TRBJ1-5; no reliable D call. Trimming left V 4 bases short and J 3 bases short, with 4 bases between. The CDR3 consists of 12 residues. CDR1 and CDR2 (germline): SGHTA, FQGNSA. DNA for the CDR3: TGTGCCAGCAGCTCCCCCAATCAGCCCCAGCATTTT. This codes for CASSSPNQPQHF.

The chain uses TRBV15 and TRBJ2-3, with a tentative D call TRBD2 (6 bases). CDR1 and CDR2 from the germline V gene are LNHNV and YYDKDF (reference sequence). The V end was cut by 4 bases, the J end by 2 bases, with 19 bases between. The CDR3 spans 17 residues. CDR3 DNA: TGTGCCACCAGCACAAGAGGGGACTCTCAACCCACAGATACGCAGTATTTT. Translating gives CATSTRGDSQPTDTQYF.

The rearrangement links TRBV15 to TRBJ2-1; no clear D. Germline CDR1 is LNHNV and CDR2 is YYDKDF (reference sequence). V lost 1 base and J 4 bases, leaving 11 bases between the germline ends. This CDR3 has 15 amino acids. DNA for the CDR3: TGTGCCACCAGCAGAGTGCCGAGCTCATACAATGAGCAGTTCTTC. Translation gives CATSRVPSSYNEQFF.

This clone has only a few counts. V and J are TRBV12-5 and TRBJ1-2; D gene uncertain. Germline-derived CDR1 and CDR2 are LGHNT and FRNRAP. Deletions cut 0 bases from V and 7 bases from J, with 9 bases between. This CDR3 comprises 13 residues. The CDR3 protein is CASGLVPGTGYTF. The CDR3, as DNA: TGTGCTAGTGGTTTGGTACCAGGCACTGGCTACACCTTC.

The chain employs TRBV29-1 and TRBJ2-7; the D gene could be TRBD1 or TRBD2 (5 bases each). The V end lost 4 bases, the J end lost 5 bases, and 6 bases lay between the germline ends. This CDR3 contains 10 residues. Germline CDR1 and CDR2: SQVTM and ANQGSEA. The CDR3 loop is CSVGGNEQYF. CDR3 DNA: TGCAGCGTTGGGGGGAACGAGCAGTACTTC.